This T cell receptor beta chain is from a study of response to subunit inactivated influenza vaccine. Findings of the study overall: There was a suggestion from the authors that each seasonal influenza vaccination recruits few new T cells.

TCRdb re-called the RT-PCR reads with MiXCR, one entry per CDR3 protein. The sample carries hundreds of thousands of distinct CDR3 sequences, roughly 25% recorded once. From germline, CDR1 is DFQATT and CDR2 SNEGSKA (reference sequence). This CDR3 has 15 amino acids. V shed 6 bases and J shed 0 bases, with 15 bases lying between them. This clonotype occurred a few times. What it binds is unknown. This TCR came from a middle-aged man who received an inactivated influenza vaccine. Sequencing used CD4+ T cells sorted from PBMCs, obtained 4 to 6 days after vaccination. This sequence joins TRBV20-1 and TRBJ2-1; tentatively, D is TRBD1 or TRBD2 (5 bases each). Written as DNA, the CDR3 is TGCAGTGCCCTAAGCCGGGGCAGCTCCTACAATGAGCAGTTCTTC. Translating gives CSALSRGSSYNEQFF.